This T cell receptor beta chain stems from a study of CD8+ T cells in alopecia areata. Study-wide background: A regimen of oral tofacitinib, 5 to 10 mg twice daily, was given to treated patients. Study-level results: Higher clonality was seen in lesional scalp than in normal scalp, especially in alopecia totalis/universalis.

Collection of lesional scalp punch biopsies and peripheral blood was performed in alopecia areata patients. PBMCs yielded sorted CD4+ and CD8+ T cells. RNA was extracted and reverse transcribed into cDNA as the sequencing template. TCRdb's table, derived via immunoSEQ multiplex PCR, lists solely in-frame clones and lacks some. Of 150,000 to 200,000 clones detected, roughly 59% appear once; the ten largest clones hold 1.5% to 2%. This clone was counted between two and nine times. Its antigen is unidentified. Here the sequenced sample was CD4+ T cells sorted from blood, taken at week 0. The source is a human donor with alopecia areata.

CDR3 loop: CASSQSQAAKTEAFF. CDR3 nucleotide sequence: TGTGCCAGCAGTCAATCACAGGCAGCGAAGACTGAAGCTTTCTTT. The J gene is TRBJ1-1, the V gene TRBV2, with D possibly being TRBD1 (5 bases). The germline V gene encodes CDR1 SNHLY and CDR2 FYNNEI. CDR3 length: 15 residues. V lost 5 bases, J lost 5 bases, and 18 bases lay in between.